The present T cell receptor (beta chain) was sequenced within a study of vaccination effects on CD4 cells after COVID-19. Overall study findings and caveats: Among infection- and vaccine-induced clones, marked clonal contraction occurred late after vaccination.

Here immunoSEQ multiplex PCR was the method, and the copy in TCRdb shows in-frame clones only, minus some. The table lists under 80,000 clones, 60% to 80% of them singletons, with 1.5% to 2% in the top ten. Of note for this clone: Its target is not known.

Antigen-specific CD4+ T cells were first expanded with viral peptide pools by the ViraFEST assay and only then sequenced. Culturing for 10 to 11 days preceded CD4+ T cell isolation. All vaccine recipients tested negative for nucleocapsid antibodies and had never contracted SARS-CoV-2 infection. Every well housed around 2.1 million PBMC, which grew in culture alongside around 9.8 IU/ml IL-2 and roughly 9.9 ug/ml peptides. The length of the CDR3 is 11 residues. Germline loops: CDR1 LGHDT, CDR2 YNNKEL (reference sequence). Trimming cost V 2 bases and J 7 bases, with 3 bases left between them. This specimen was CD4+ T cells from PBMCs cultured with HCoV-229E spike peptides, taken before COVID-19 vaccination. This sequence joins TRBV3-1 (or the pseudogene TRBV3-2) and TRBJ2-1; the D is unclear. The clonotype was recovered from a human donor who received a COVID-19 vaccine. The CDR3 loop reads CASSQTNEQFF. CDR3 nucleotides: TGTGCCAGCAGCCAAACAAATGAGCAGTTCTTC.